The 11 T cell receptor beta chains below were found in one sample sequenced in a study of T cell responses to AZD1222 COVID-19 vaccine. The protocol was immunoSEQ multiplex PCR, while the TCRdb copy is restricted to in-frame clones and leaves out a portion. The sample lists around 140,000 clones; around nine tenths were seen once. The specimen was peripheral blood, collected on day 0 of AZD1222 vaccination. The receptors shown here come from an adult in good health.

This chain connects TRBV4-3 to TRBJ1-6; 9 positions match TRBD1. The CDR3 runs to 18 residues. Germline V gene sequence: CDR1 LGHNA, CDR2 YSLEER. After removal of 1 base from V and 9 bases from J, the junction contained 13 bases not matched to a gene. DNA for the CDR3: TGCGCCAGCAGCCAAGCACCGGGACAGGGTACTGCAGGTTCACCCCTCCACTTT. Translating it yields CASSQAPGQGTAGSPLHF.

V usage is TRBV5-5 and J usage is TRBJ2-7; no clear D. The length of the CDR3 is 16 residues. Trimming took off 2 bases at V and 0 bases at J, with 15 bases between the two ends. The V gene's germline CDR1 is SGHKS and CDR2 YYEKEE (reference sequence). The DNA of the CDR3 is TGTGCCAGCAGCTTCCGGTCGGCGGTAAGCTCCTACGAGCAGTACTTC. Its translation is CASSFRSAVSSYEQYF.

The rearrangement uses TRBV28 and TRBJ2-7; D gene ambiguous. With 6 bases removed from V and 2 bases from J, the gap between germline ends came to 14 bases. CDR3 length equals 14 residues. The germline gives CDR1 MDHEN, CDR2 SYDVKM. CDR3 amino acids: CASRITRNTYEQYF. CDR3 bases: TGTGCCAGCAGGATAACCAGGAATACCTACGAGCAGTACTTC.

The rearrangement joins TRBV7-9 to TRBJ1-6, with TRBD1 identical over 7 bases. Losses at the gene ends were 5 bases for V and 0 bases for J; bases not matched to a gene: 13. The CDR3 has 19 residues. In germline, CDR1 is SEHNR, CDR2 FQNEAQ (reference sequence). The CDR3 sequence is CASSDRGGKVGSYNSPLHF. The CDR3, as DNA: TGTGCCAGCAGCGACCGAGGGGGCAAAGTGGGCTCCTATAATTCACCCCTCCACTTT.

The chain has TRBV24-1 and TRBJ2-7; 7 nucleotides align to TRBD1. The CDR3 is 15 residues long. The ends lost 4 bases at V and 0 bases at J; junction bases unmatched: 5. Germline lookup yields CDR1 KGHDR and CDR2 SFDVKD. The CDR3 loop is CATSDTGTASYEQYF. The CDR3 DNA sequence: TGTGCCACCAGTGACACCGGGACAGCCTCCTACGAGCAGTACTTC.

J is TRBJ1-1 and V is TRBV19; 9 bases are a match to TRBD1. There are 15 residues in the CDR3. Unmatched junction bases numbered 10, after V lost 9 bases and J lost 2 bases. Germline V lookup: CDR1 LNHDA, CDR2 SQIVND (reference sequence). The CDR3 sequence: CASPGQGPSNTEAFF. For the CDR3, the DNA is TGTGCCAGCCCGGGACAGGGTCCTTCTAACACTGAAGCTTTCTTT.

V is TRBV9 and J is TRBJ2-5, with D possibly TRBD2 on 6 matching bases. V lost 3 bases to trimming and J lost 2 bases, with 14 bases between them. This CDR3 spans 15 amino acids. Germline V gene data show CDR1 as SGDLS and CDR2 as YYNGEE. For the CDR3, the DNA is TGTGCCAGCAGCGGAATTTTGGGGGGTCAAGAGACCCAGTACTTC. Translating it yields CASSGILGGQETQYF.

This clone has a single count. V is TRBV6-6 and J is TRBJ1-2; 7 positions agree with TRBD1. The CDR3 contains 14 residues. Looked up from germline, CDR1 is MNHNY and CDR2 is SVGAGI (reference sequence). Trimming cost V 6 bases and J 5 bases; bases outside gene matches: 9. The CDR3 reads CASSSNQQGYGYTF. The CDR3 DNA sequence: TGTGCCAGCAGCTCTAACCAACAGGGGTATGGCTACACCTTC.

The chain combines TRBV7-8 with TRBJ1-3; 8 bases align to TRBD1. The CDR3 runs to 14 residues. Unmatched junction bases numbered 0, after V lost 2 bases and J lost 3 bases. Per germline, CDR1 SGHVS and CDR2 FQNEAQ. CDR3 nucleotides: TGTGCCAGCAGCTTAACAGGGGGTGGAAACACCATATATTTT. Protein product: CASSLTGGGNTIYF.

This sequence joins TRBV5-4 and TRBJ1-2; D gene unclear. From germline, CDR1 is SGHNT and CDR2 YYREEE (reference sequence). The CDR3 extends over 16 amino acids. V lost 0 bases and J lost 0, with 12 bases in between. CDR3 amino acids: CASSLALTNANYGYTF. The CDR3 DNA reads TGTGCCAGCAGCTTGGCCCTGACAAATGCTAACTATGGCTACACCTTC.

The V and J genes are TRBV27 and TRBJ2-3; no firm D call. Germline V gene data show CDR1 as MNHEY and CDR2 as SMNVEV (reference sequence). The CDR3 contains 17 residues. V was cut by 3 bases and J by 2 bases, with 18 bases left in between. CDR3 sequence reads: CASSFDTGPNFTDTQYF. CDR3 DNA: TGTGCCAGCAGTTTCGACACCGGGCCAAACTTCACAGATACGCAGTATTTT.